These 23 T cell receptor delta chains came from one sample sequenced in a study of human gamma delta and Vdelta1 T cells. TCRdb processed the PCR reads again with the CATT caller. The data contain over 10,000 delta-chain clones, approximately 51% of them seen just once; the ten biggest clones take up approximately 1.5%. What these receptors recognize is not known. Sequenced sample: Vdelta1 gamma-delta T cells from blood grown in culture (DOT cells). The receptors derive from a human donor in good health.

The rearrangement links TRDV1 to TRDJ1, with a weak D call TRDD3 (6 bases). Germline V gene data show CDR1 as TSWWSYY and CDR2 as QGS. Trimming shortened V by 0 bases and J by 0 bases, and 20 bases separated the two germline ends. The CDR3 consists of 19 residues. CDR3 in amino acids: CALGELSLPGVLYTDKLIF. Here the CDR3 DNA reads TGTGCTCTTGGGGAACTAAGCCTACCTGGGGTACTGTACACCGATAAACTCATCTTT.

This clone was observed a few times. The J gene is TRDJ1, the V gene TRDV1, with TRDD3 identical over 9 bases. With 3 bases clipped from V and 0 bases from J, the junction kept 14 bases outside the gene matches. There are 19 residues in the CDR3. From germline, CDR1 is TSWWSYY and CDR2 QGS. CDR3 coding DNA: TGTGCTCTTGGGGATACTCCCCCGGGGATACGAGAGGACACCGATAAACTCATCTTT. This translates into CALGDTPPGIREDTDKLIF.

The chain joins TRDV1 to TRDJ1; D not resolved. V shed 2 bases and J shed 2 bases, with 12 bases lying between them. The CDR3 totals 15 residues. CDR1 is TSWWSYY, CDR2 QGS, per germline. In DNA form, the CDR3 reads TGTGCTCTTGGGGAATTGCGGGGTGCGACCGATAAACTCATCTTT. The encoded protein is CALGELRGATDKLIF.

The chain combines TRDV1 with TRDJ1; 10 positions agree with TRDD3. Germline lookup yields CDR1 TSWWSYY and CDR2 QGS. V shed 0 bases, J shed 2 bases, and the junction held 24 bases outside the gene matches. The CDR3 is 23 amino acids. CDR3 sequence reads: CALGELGFQPRGLGDPRTDKLIF. CDR3 in DNA: TGTGCTCTTGGGGAACTAGGCTTCCAACCGCGGGGACTGGGGGATCCCAGGACCGATAAACTCATCTTT.

The chain joins TRDV1 to TRDJ1; 8 bases agree with TRDD3. Germline assignment: CDR1 TSWWSYY and CDR2 QGS. The CDR3 contains 19 residues. The trim removed 0 bases at V and 0 bases at J, leaving 12 bases unmatched. CDR3 sequence (DNA): TGTGCTCTTGGGGAACTGGGGGATAAGGGGCGTGGGTACACCGATAAACTCATCTTT. This encodes CALGELGDKGRGYTDKLIF.

This clone came up a few times. The chain carries TRDV1 and TRDJ1; the match to TRDD3 covers 13 bases. The CDR3 has 24 residues. J gave up 0 bases and V 3 bases, and 25 bases lay outside the gene matches. CDR1 and CDR2 (germline): TSWWSYY, QGS. The CDR3 region is CALGDPIFQSPITGGYAHTDKLIF. The CDR3 DNA follows: TGTGCTCTTGGGGATCCGATATTCCAAAGCCCTATTACTGGGGGATACGCGCACACCGATAAACTCATCTTT.

The sample holds a few counts of this clone. This chain links TRDV1 with TRDJ1; 7 nucleotides line up with TRDD3. J gave up 2 bases and V 1 base, and 34 bases lay outside the gene matches. Per germline, CDR1 TSWWSYY and CDR2 QGS. The CDR3 totals 25 residues. The CDR3 here is CALGERGYWQGDSPLNWGPTDKLIF. DNA of the CDR3: TGTGCTCTTGGGGAACGGGGTTATTGGCAGGGGGATTCCCCCCTTAACTGGGGCCCAACCGATAAACTCATCTTT.

V usage is TRDV1 and J usage is TRDJ1, with TRDD2 identical over 7 bases. The germline gives CDR1 TSWWSYY, CDR2 QGS. Unmatched junction bases numbered 14, after V lost 4 bases and J lost 0 bases. CDR3 length: 18 amino acids. The CDR3 coding sequence is TGTGCTCTTGGGGGTTTCCTACGCCCGCCCAAGTACACCGATAAACTCATCTTT. It yields the protein CALGGFLRPPKYTDKLIF.

The rearrangement links TRDV1 to TRDJ1; D is unclear. Per germline, CDR1 TSWWSYY and CDR2 QGS. The CDR3 consists of 15 residues. The germline V and J ends were trimmed by 5 bases and 1 base, with 14 bases remaining between them. This CDR3 reads CALGNPSRCTDKLIF. CDR3 nucleotide sequence: TGTGCTCTTGGGAATCCCTCGAGGTGCACCGATAAACTCATCTTT.

The gene calls are TRDV1 and TRDJ1; TRDD3 agrees at 8 bases. Germline V lookup: CDR1 TSWWSYY, CDR2 QGS. The J segment lost 5 bases and the V segment lost 4 bases, leaving 12 bases of the junction unmatched. CDR3 length: 16 amino acids. The CDR3 region is CALGGRLTGGPDKLIF. For the CDR3, the DNA is TGTGCTCTTGGGGGCCGCCTTACTGGGGGTCCTGATAAACTCATCTTT.

J is TRDJ1 and V is TRDV1; TRDD3 matches at 10 bases. V lost 2 bases to trimming and J lost 0 bases; unmatched junction nucleotides: 6. CDR3 length: 17 residues. Germline CDR1 TSWWSYY, CDR2 QGS. The CDR3 sequence is CALGEGWGIPHTDKLIF. In DNA, the CDR3 is TGTGCTCTTGGGGAAGGGTGGGGGATACCCCACACCGATAAACTCATCTTT.

This clone rates as medium-sized. V usage is TRDV1 and J usage is TRDJ1, with 9 bases fitting TRDD3. This CDR3 contains 22 residues. Germline V gives CDR1 TSWWSYY, CDR2 QGS. V lost 0 bases and J lost 0; bases outside the gene matches: 20. CDR3 protein: CALGELAPTRGILVWYTDKLIF. As DNA, the CDR3 is TGTGCTCTTGGGGAACTGGCCCCTACCCGGGGGATACTCGTCTGGTACACCGATAAACTCATCTTT.

By share of the sample, this clone is medium-sized. This chain uses TRAV29/DV5 with TRDJ3, with 11 bases that match TRDD3. Germline trimming cut 3 bases from V and 2 bases from J; bases unmatched to any gene: 16. Germline CDR1 NSMFDY, CDR2 ISSIKDK. The CDR3 contains 21 residues. CDR3 DNA sequence: TGTGCAGCAAAGAAGTCCTCCCACTGGGGGATAAAGACCTGGGACACCCGACAGATGTTTTTC. It translates to CAAKKSSHWGIKTWDTRQMFF.

This clone is categorized as medium-sized (0.01 to 0.1%). J is TRDJ1 and V is TRDV1; TRDD3 aligns across 12 bases. The germline gives CDR1 TSWWSYY, CDR2 QGS. There are 27 residues in the CDR3. The V gene end was trimmed by 1 base and the J gene end by 2 bases; junction bases not matched to a gene: 35. The CDR3 region is CALGEPLSVRTDNNLLGDTRITDKLIF. For the CDR3, the DNA is TGTGCTCTTGGGGAACCTTTAAGTGTCCGCACGGATAATAATCTACTGGGGGATACTCGGATAACCGATAAACTCATCTTT.

This clone was found a few times. The J gene is TRDJ1, the V gene TRDV1; D is undetermined. The CDR3 has 13 residues. Germline V gene data show CDR1 as TSWWSYY and CDR2 as QGS. V lost 5 bases and J lost 2, with 9 bases in between. CDR3 in DNA: TGTGCTCTTGGGCCCTCCCGAACCGATAAACTCATCTTT. This translates into CALGPSRTDKLIF.

This clone was detected only a few times. The chain has TRDV1 and TRDJ1, with 7 positions matching TRDD3. Germline V gene sequence: CDR1 TSWWSYY, CDR2 QGS. The CDR3 consists of 19 residues. Trimming took 6 bases from V and 0 from J; bases not matched to a gene: 19. CDR3 in DNA: TGTGCTCTTGGAAATGTACTGGGGTCCCCCGGTCGGGACACCGATAAACTCATCTTT. Residues: CALGNVLGSPGRDTDKLIF.

This rearrangement joins TRDV1 to TRDJ1, with 7 bases lining up with TRDD3. The length of the CDR3 is 14 residues. Looked up from germline, CDR1 is TSWWSYY and CDR2 is QGS. V trimming: 3 bases; J trimming: 3 bases; junction bases outside the gene matches: 4. Here the CDR3 DNA reads TGTGCTCTTGGGGAGGGGGATTTAGCCGATAAACTCATCTTT. The encoded protein is CALGEGDLADKLIF.

This clone occurred a few times. This chain links TRDV1 with TRDJ1, with a weak D call TRDD3 (6 bases). Germline V gives CDR1 TSWWSYY, CDR2 QGS. The CDR3 covers 15 residues. Trimming pared 2 bases from V and 0 bases from J, leaving 10 bases between. CDR3 bases: TGTGCTCTTGGGGAAAAGGTGGGGGACACCGATAAACTCATCTTT. It specifies CALGEKVGDTDKLIF.

The chain links TRDV1 to TRDJ1, with a tentative D call TRDD3 (5 bases). CDR3 length equals 22 residues. Trimming left V 3 bases short and J 0 bases short, with 32 bases between. Germline V lookup: CDR1 TSWWSYY, CDR2 QGS. The CDR3 sequence is CALGDNPGWGRLVPSYTDKLIF. DNA for the CDR3: TGTGCTCTTGGGGACAACCCCGGTTGGGGCCGACTAGTTCCCTCGTACACCGATAAACTCATCTTT.

The chain is built from TRDV1 and TRDJ1, with 7 bases aligning to TRDD3. The CDR3 is 15 residues long. The ends lost 2 bases at V and 8 bases at J; junction bases unmatched: 11. CDR1 TSWWSYY and CDR2 QGS come from the germline V gene. The CDR3 here is CALGENNYRGIKLIF. For the CDR3, the DNA is TGTGCTCTTGGGGAAAATAACTACCGGGGGATCAAACTCATCTTT.

The J gene is TRDJ1, the V gene TRDV1, with 11 bases fitting TRDD3. The CDR3 spans 18 residues. Germline CDR1 reads TSWWSYY; CDR2 reads QGS. With 7 bases clipped from V and 5 bases from J, the junction kept 18 bases outside the gene matches. The CDR3 region is CALVVPNWGINEGDKLIF. CDR3 bases: TGTGCTCTTGTCGTACCTAACTGGGGGATAAATGAGGGGGATAAACTCATCTTT.

The genes are TRDV1 and TRDJ1; 9 nucleotides line up with TRDD2. The CDR3 is 20 amino acids. The germline CDR1 and CDR2 sequences are TSWWSYY and QGS. V gave up 4 bases and J gave up 0 bases; unmatched junction bases: 18. Here the CDR3 DNA reads TGTGCTCTTGGGGCGCCTTCCTACCGTAGGGTCCCCTCATACACCGATAAACTCATCTTT. It is translated as CALGAPSYRRVPSYTDKLIF.

The chain uses TRAV29/DV5 and TRDJ1, with 8 bases that match TRDD3. V dropped 1 base and J dropped 0; count of bases not matched to a gene: 23. The germline V gene encodes CDR1 NSMFDY and CDR2 ISSIKDK. The CDR3 totals 21 residues. CDR3 in DNA: TGTGCAGCAAGCTTGATCCGCCTTCCCCTACTGGGGGGAGCGTACACCGATAAACTCATCTTT. This encodes CAASLIRLPLLGGAYTDKLIF.